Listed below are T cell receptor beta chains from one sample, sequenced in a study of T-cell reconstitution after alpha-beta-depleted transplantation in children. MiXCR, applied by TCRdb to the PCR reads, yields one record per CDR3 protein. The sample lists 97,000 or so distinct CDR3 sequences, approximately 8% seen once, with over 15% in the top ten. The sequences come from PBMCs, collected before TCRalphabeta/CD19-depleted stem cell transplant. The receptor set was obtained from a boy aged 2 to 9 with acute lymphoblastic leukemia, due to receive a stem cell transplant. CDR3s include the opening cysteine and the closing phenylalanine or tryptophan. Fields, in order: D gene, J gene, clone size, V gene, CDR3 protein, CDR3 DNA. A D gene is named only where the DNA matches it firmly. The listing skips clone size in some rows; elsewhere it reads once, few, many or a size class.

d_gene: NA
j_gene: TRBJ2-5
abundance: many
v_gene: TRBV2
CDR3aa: CASSEDLKGRVETQYF
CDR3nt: TGTGCCAGCAGTGAGGACTTAAAGGGCAGGGTGGAGACCCAGTACTTC

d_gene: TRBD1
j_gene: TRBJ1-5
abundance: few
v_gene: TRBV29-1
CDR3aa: CSVEGQGGQPQHF
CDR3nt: TGCAGCGTTGAGGGACAGGGAGGTCAGCCCCAGCATTTT

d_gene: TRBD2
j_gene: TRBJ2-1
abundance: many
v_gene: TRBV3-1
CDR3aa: CASSPILRGEGYNEQFF
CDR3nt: TGTGCCAGCAGCCCTATACTTCGGGGGGAAGGCTACAATGAGCAGTTCTTC

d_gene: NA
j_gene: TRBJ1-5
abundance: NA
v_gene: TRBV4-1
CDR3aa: CASSRGDYSNQPQHF
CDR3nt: TGCGCCAGCAGCCGAGGGGACTATAGCAATCAGCCCCAGCATTTT

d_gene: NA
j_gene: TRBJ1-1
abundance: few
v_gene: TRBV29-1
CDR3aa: CSVVHMNTEAFF
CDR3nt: TGCAGCGTTGTCCACATGAACACTGAAGCTTTCTTT

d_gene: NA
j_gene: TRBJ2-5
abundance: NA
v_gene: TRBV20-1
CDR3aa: CSARRGGRQETQYF
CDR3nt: TGCAGTGCTAGAAGGGGGGGTCGGCAAGAGACCCAGTACTTC

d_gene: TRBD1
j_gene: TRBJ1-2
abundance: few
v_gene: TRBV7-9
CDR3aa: CASSFGTGMGRDGYTF
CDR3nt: TGTGCCAGCAGCTTCGGGACAGGAATGGGACGTGATGGCTACACCTTC

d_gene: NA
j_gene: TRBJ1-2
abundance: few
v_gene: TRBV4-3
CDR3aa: CASSQVPLSVNYGYTF
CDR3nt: TGCGCCAGCAGCCAAGTCCCCCTCTCCGTAAACTATGGCTACACCTTC

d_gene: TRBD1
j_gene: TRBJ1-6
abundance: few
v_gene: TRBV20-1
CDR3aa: CSALPPGQGSSPLHF
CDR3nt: TGCAGTGCTCTTCCTCCGGGACAGGGAAGTTCACCCCTCCACTTT

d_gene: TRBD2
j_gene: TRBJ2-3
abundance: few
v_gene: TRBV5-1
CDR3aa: CASSLGRGGLVDTQYF
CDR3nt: TGCGCCAGCAGCTTGGGTCGGGGGGGCCTGGTAGATACGCAGTATTTT

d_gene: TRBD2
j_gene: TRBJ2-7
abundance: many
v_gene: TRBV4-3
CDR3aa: CASSRETSGGYEQYF
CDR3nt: TGCGCCAGCAGCCGAGAGACTAGCGGGGGTTACGAGCAGTACTTC

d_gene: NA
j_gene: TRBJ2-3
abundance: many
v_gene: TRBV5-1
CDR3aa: CASSLVTGKNTQYF
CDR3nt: TGCGCCAGCAGCTTGGTCACGGGCAAAAATACGCAGTATTTT

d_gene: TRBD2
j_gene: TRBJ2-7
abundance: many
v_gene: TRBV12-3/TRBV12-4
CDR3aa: CASSLGGGTYEQYF
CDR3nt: TGTGCCAGCAGTTTAGGCGGGGGAACCTACGAGCAGTACTTC

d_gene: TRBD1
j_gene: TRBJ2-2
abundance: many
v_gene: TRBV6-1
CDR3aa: CASSTSDRGNTGELFF
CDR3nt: TGTGCCAGCAGTACCTCCGACAGGGGGAACACCGGGGAGCTGTTTTTT

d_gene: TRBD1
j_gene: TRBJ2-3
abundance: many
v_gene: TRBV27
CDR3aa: CASSFTPGQGTDTQYF
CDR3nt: TGTGCCAGCAGTTTTACACCGGGACAGGGCACAGATACGCAGTATTTT

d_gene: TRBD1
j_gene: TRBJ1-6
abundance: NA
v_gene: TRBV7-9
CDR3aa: CASSLRPGTGNSPLHF
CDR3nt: TGTGCCAGCAGCTTAAGACCCGGGACAGGGAATTCACCCCTCCACTTT

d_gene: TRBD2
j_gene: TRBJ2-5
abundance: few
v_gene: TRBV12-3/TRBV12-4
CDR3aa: CASSLGGGYETQYF
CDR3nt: TGTGCCAGCAGTTTGGGCGGGGGGTACGAGACCCAGTACTTC

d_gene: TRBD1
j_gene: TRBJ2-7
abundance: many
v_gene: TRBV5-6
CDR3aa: CASSFGTVLQDSYEQYF
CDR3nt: TGTGCCAGCAGCTTCGGGACAGTACTTCAAGACTCCTACGAGCAGTACTTC

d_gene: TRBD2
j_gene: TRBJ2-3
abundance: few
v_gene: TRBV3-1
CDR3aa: CASSQTLVGGGLRTDTQYF
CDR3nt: TGTGCCAGCAGCCAAACCTTAGTGGGCGGGGGGCTGCGCACAGATACGCAGTATTTT

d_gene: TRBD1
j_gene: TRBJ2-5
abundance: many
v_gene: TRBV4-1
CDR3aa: CASSQPRDSQETQYF
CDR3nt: TGCGCCAGCAGCCAACCCCGGGACAGCCAAGAGACCCAGTACTTC

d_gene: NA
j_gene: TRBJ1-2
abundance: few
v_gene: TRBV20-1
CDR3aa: CSALDSHYGYTF
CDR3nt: TGCAGTGCCCTAGACAGTCACTATGGCTACACCTTC

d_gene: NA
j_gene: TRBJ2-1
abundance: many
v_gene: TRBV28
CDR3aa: CASSLSYNEQFF
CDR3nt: TGTGCCAGCAGTTTATCCTACAATGAGCAGTTCTTC

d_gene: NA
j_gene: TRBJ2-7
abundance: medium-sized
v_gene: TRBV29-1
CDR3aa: CSVDRGGDEQYF
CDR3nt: TGCAGCGTTGACAGGGGAGGGGACGAGCAGTACTTC

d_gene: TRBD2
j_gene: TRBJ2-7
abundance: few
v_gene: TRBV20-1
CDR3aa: CSASGSSGGLTYEQYF
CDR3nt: TGCAGTGCTAGTGGGTCTAGCGGGGGATTAACCTACGAGCAGTACTTC